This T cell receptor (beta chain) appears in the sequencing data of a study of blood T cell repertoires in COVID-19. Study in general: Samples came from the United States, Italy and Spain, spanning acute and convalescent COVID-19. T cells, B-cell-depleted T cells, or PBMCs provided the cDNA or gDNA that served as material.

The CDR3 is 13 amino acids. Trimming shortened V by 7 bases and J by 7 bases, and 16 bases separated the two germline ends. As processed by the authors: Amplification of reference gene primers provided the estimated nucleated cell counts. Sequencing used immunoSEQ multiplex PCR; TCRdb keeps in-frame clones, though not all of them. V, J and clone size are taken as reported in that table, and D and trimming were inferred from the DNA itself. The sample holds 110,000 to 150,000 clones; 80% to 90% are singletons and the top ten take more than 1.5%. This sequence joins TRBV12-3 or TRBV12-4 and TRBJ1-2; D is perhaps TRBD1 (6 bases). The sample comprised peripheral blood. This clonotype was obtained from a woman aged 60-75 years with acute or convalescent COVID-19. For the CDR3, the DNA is TGTGCCAGCACTCAACAGGGTTTAGTTGGCTACACCTTC. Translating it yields CASTQQGLVGYTF.